This TCR beta chain was sequenced during a study of T cells in Graves' hyperthyroidism and ophthalmopathy. This CDR3 spans 13 amino acids. The germline V gene has CDR1 DFQATT and CDR2 SNEGSKA (reference sequence). Trimming shortened V by 5 bases and J by 1 base, and 11 bases separated the two germline ends. This clonotype was picked up a small number of times. Regions amplified from RNA transcripts were the TCR beta CDR3 regions. When the TCR CDR3 underwent first-round RT-PCR, the HTBI primer set was used. From the multiplex PCR reads, TCRdb called clonotypes with MiXCR, one entry per CDR3 protein. The repertoire holds hundreds of thousands of distinct CDR3 sequences, with 14% as singletons.

This clonotype originated in a woman in her late teens or twenties with Graves' hyperthyroidism. Sequenced: blood. The chain uses TRBV20-1 and TRBJ2-5; D might be TRBD1 (6 bases). CDR3 in amino acids: CSAPGDTQETQYF. CDR3 coding DNA: TGCAGTGCTCCCGGGGACACCCAAGAGACCCAGTACTTC.